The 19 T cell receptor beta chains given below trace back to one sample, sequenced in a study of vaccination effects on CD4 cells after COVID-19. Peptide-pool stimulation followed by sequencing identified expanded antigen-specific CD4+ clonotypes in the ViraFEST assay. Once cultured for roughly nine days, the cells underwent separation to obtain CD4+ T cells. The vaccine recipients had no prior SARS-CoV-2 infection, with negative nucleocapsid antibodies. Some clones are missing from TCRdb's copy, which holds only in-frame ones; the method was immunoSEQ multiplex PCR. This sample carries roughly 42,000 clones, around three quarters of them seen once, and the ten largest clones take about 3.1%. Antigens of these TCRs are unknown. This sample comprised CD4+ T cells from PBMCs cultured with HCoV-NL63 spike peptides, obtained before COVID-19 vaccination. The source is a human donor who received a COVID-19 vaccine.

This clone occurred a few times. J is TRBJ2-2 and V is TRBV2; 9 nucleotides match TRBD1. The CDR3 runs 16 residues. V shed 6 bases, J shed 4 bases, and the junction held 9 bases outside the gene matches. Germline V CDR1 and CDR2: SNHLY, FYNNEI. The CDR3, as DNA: TGTGCCAGCAGGGCCGGGACAGGGATTCGCACCGGGGAGCTGTTTTTT. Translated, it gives CASRAGTGIRTGELFF.

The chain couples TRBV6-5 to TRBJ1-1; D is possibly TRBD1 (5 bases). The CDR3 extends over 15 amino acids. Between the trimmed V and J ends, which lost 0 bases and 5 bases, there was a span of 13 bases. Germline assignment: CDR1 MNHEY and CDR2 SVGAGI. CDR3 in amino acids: CASSYSPGIGTEAFF. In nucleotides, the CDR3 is TGTGCCAGCAGTTACTCTCCAGGGATTGGGACTGAAGCTTTCTTT.

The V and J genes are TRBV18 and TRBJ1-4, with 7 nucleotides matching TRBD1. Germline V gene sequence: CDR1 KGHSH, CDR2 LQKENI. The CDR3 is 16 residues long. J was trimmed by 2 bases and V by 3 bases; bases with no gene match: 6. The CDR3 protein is CASSPRPGQTNEKLFF. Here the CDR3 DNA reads TGTGCCAGCTCACCCCGCCCGGGACAGACTAATGAAAAACTGTTTTTT.

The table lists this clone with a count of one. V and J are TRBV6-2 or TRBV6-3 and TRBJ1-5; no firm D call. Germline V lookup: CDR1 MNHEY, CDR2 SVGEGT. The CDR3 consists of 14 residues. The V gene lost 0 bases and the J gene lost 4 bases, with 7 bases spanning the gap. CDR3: CASSYSIRNQPQHF. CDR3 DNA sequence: TGTGCCAGCAGTTACTCGATCCGGAATCAGCCCCAGCATTTT.

DNA for the CDR3: TGTGCCAGCAGTAGGGACGGTAATTCACCCCTCCACTTT. It is translated as CASSRDGNSPLHF. The rearrangement links TRBV28 to TRBJ1-6; D is perhaps TRBD1 (5 bases). Looked up from germline, CDR1 is MDHEN and CDR2 is SYDVKM. Trimming left V 5 bases short and J 6 bases short, with 8 bases between. The CDR3 loop spans 13 amino acids.

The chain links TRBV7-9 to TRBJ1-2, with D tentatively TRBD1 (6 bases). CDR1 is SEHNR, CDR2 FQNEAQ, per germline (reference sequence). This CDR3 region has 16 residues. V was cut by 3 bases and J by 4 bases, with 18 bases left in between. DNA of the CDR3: TGTGCCAGCAGCTTCCCCCCACCCCAGGGGTCCTATGGCTACACCTTC. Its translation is CASSFPPPQGSYGYTF. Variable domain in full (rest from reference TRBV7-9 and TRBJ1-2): DTGVSQNPRHKITKRGQNVTFRCDPISEHNRLYWYRQTLGQGPEFLTYFQNEAQLEKSRLLSDRFSAERPKGSFSTLEIQRTEQGDSAMYLCASSFPPPQGSYGYTFGSGTRLTVV.

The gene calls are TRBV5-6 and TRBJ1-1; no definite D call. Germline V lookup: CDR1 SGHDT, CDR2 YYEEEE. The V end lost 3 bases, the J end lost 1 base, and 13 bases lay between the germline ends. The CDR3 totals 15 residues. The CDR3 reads CASSSYSRSNTEAFF. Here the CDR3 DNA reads TGTGCCAGCAGCTCTTATAGCCGGTCGAACACTGAAGCTTTCTTT. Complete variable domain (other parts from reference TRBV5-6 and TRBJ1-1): DAGVTQSPTHLIKTRGQQVTLRCSPKSGHDTVSWYQQALGQGPQFIFQYYEEEERQRGNFPDRFSGHQFPNYSSELNVNALLLGDSALYLCASSSYSRSNTEAFFGQGTRLTVV.

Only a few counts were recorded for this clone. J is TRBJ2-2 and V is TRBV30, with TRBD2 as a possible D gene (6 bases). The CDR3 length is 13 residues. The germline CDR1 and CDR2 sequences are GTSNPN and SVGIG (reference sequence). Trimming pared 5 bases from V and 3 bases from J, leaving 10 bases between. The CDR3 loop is CAWSRDYTGELFF. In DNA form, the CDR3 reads TGTGCCTGGTCCCGGGACTACACCGGGGAGCTGTTTTTT.

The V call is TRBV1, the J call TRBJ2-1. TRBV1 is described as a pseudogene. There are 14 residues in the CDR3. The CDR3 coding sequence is TGCACCAGCAACCGGGGCCGCTCCTACAATGAGCAGTTCTTC. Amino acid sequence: CTSNRGRSYNEQFF.

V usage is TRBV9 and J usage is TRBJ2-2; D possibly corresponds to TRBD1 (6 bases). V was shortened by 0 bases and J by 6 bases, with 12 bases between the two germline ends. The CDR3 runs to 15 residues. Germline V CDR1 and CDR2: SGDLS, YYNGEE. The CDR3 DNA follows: TGTGCCAGCAGCGTAGACCCAGGGGACGCCGGGGAGCTGTTTTTT. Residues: CASSVDPGDAGELFF.

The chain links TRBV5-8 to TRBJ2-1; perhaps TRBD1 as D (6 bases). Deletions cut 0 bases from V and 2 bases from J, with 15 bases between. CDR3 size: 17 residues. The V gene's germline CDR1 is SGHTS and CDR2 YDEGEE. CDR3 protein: CASSLVGGAIPYNEQFF. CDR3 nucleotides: TGTGCCAGCAGCTTGGTTGGGGGCGCAATCCCCTACAATGAGCAGTTCTTC.

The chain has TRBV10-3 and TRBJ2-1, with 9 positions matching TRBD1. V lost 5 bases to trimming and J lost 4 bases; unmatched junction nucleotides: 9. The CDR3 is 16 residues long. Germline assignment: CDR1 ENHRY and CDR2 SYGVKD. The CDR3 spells CAISRQGVGGYNEQFF. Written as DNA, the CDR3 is TGTGCCATCAGTAGACAGGGGGTAGGTGGATACAATGAGCAGTTCTTC.

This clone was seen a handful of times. The CDR3: CASSPFGQRDTEAFF. CDR3 in DNA: TGTGCCAGCTCACCCTTCGGACAGAGAGACACTGAAGCTTTCTTT. This chain connects TRBV18 to TRBJ1-1; tentative D call: TRBD1 (6 bases). Trimming stripped 3 bases from V and 3 bases from J, with 14 bases between. This CDR3 is 15 amino acids long. CDR1 and CDR2 (germline): KGHSH, LQKENI.

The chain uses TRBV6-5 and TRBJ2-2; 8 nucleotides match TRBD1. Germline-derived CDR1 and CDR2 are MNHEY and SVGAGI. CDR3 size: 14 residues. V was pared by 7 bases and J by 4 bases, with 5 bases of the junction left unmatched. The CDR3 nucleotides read TGTGCCAGCAACCTGGACAGGGTCACCGGGGAGCTGTTTTTT. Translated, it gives CASNLDRVTGELFF.

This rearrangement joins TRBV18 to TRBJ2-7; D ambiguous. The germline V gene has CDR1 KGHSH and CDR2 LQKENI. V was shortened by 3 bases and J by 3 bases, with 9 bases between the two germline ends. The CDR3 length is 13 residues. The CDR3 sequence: CASSPGSNYEQYV. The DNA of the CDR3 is TGTGCCAGCTCACCTGGGTCAAACTACGAGCAGTACGTC.

The CDR3 protein is CASSLAYGTDFYEQYV. DNA for the CDR3: TGTGCCAGCAGCTTAGCGTATGGAACAGACTTCTACGAGCAGTACGTC. The chain uses TRBV7-8 and TRBJ2-7; D is uncertain. CDR3 size: 16 residues. V lost 0 bases, J lost 3 bases, and 15 bases lay in between. Germline V CDR1 and CDR2: SGHVS, FQNEAQ.

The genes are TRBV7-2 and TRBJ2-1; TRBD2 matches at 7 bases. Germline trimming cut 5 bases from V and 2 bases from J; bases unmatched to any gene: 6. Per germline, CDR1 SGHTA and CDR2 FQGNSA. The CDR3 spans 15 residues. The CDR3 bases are TGTGCCAGCAGCAAACTCCGGGGGGCCTACAATGAGCAGTTCTTC. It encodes CASSKLRGAYNEQFF.

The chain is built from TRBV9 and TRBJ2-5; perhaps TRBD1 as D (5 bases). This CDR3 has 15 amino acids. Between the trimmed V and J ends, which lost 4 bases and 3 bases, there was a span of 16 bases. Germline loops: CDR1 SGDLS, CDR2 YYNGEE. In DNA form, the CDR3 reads TGTGCCAGCAGCTCCCAAGGGGTGACGGAAGAGACCCAGTACTTC. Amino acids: CASSSQGVTEETQYF.

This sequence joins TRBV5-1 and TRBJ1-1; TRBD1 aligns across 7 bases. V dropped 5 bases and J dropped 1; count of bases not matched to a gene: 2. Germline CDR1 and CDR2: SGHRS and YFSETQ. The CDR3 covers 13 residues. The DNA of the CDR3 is TGCGCCAGCAGTGAGGGGGCGAACACTGAAGCTTTCTTT. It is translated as CASSEGANTEAFF.